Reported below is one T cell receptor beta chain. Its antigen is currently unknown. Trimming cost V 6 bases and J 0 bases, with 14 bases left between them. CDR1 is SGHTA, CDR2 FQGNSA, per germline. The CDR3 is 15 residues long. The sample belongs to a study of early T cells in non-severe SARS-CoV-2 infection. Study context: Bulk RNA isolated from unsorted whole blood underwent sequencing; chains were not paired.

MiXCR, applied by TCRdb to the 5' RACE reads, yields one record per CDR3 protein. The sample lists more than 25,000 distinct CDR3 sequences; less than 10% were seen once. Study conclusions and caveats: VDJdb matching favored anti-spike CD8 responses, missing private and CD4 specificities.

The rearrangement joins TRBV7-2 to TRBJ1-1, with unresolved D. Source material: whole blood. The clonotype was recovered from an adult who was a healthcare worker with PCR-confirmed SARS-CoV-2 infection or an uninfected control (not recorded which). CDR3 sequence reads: CASSYSFPVNTEAFF. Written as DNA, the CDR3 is TGTGCCAGCAGTTACAGTTTCCCCGTGAACACTGAAGCTTTCTTT. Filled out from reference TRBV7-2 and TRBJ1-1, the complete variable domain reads GAGVSQSPSNKVTEKGKDVELRCDPISGHTALYWYRQSLGQGLEFLIYFQGNSAPDKSGLPSDRFSAERTGGSVSTLTIQRTQQEDSAVYLCASSYSFPVNTEAFFGQGTRLTVV.